The sequence of this T cell receptor (beta chain) was determined in a study of CD8 T cells in ankylosing spondylitis. Study findings and constraints: It appeared that ankylosing spondylitis blood was characterized by a TCR beta motif of roughly 8 highly homologous variants.

The ends lost 1 base at V and 0 bases at J; junction bases unmatched: 3. The CDR3 length is 17 residues. Germline V lookup: CDR1 LGHNA, CDR2 YSLEER. As the method for making TCR beta libraries, quantitative 5'-RACE with molecular barcodes was used. TCRdb passed the 5' RACE reads through MiXCR, listing each CDR3 protein once. Altogether about 840,000 distinct CDR3 sequences are present, about an eighth being singletons, with the ten largest covering 0.51%. In the case of this clonotype: Antigen: not known.

The TCR was taken from a male donor with ankylosing spondylitis. Input material: blood, either unsorted or a sorted T cell fraction (not recorded which). V is TRBV4-3 and J is TRBJ2-1, with TRBD2 matching 10 bases. The DNA for the CDR3 is TGCGCCAGCAGCCAAGGGCTAGCGGGAGCCTCCTACAATGAGCAGTTCTTC. Protein sequence: CASSQGLAGASYNEQFF.